This T cell receptor (beta chain) was recovered during a study of response to subunit inactivated influenza vaccine. TCRdb independently ran MiXCR on the RT-PCR reads; one entry per CDR3 protein. The table lists hundreds of thousands of distinct CDR3 sequences, 7.6% of them singletons. The material sequenced was PBMCs from blood, taken less than 30 months after vaccination. The receptor was derived from a man between 50 and 70 years old who received an inactivated influenza vaccine.

The CDR3 reads CASSLQQGPRSEAFF. The CDR3 coding sequence is TGCGCCAGCAGCTTGCAGCAGGGCCCGAGGTCTGAAGCTTTCTTT. The gene calls are TRBV5-1 and TRBJ1-1; TRBD1 might be the D (5 bases). V gave up 1 base and J gave up 6 bases, with 16 bases separating them. This CDR3 is 15 amino acids long. In germline, CDR1 is SGHRS, CDR2 YFSETQ.